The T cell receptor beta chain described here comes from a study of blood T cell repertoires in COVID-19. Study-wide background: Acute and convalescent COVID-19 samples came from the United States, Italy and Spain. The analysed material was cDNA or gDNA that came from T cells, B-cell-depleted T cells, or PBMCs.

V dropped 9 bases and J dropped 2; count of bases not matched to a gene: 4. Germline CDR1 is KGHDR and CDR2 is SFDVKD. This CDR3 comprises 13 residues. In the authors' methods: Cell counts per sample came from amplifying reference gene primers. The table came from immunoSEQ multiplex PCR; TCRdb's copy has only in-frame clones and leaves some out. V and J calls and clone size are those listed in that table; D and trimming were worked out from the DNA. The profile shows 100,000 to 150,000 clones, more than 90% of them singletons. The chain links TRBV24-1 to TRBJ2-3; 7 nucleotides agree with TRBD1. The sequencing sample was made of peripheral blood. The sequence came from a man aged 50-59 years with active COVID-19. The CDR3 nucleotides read TGTGCCACCTCGGGACAGCCCACAGATACGCAGTATTTT. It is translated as CATSGQPTDTQYF.